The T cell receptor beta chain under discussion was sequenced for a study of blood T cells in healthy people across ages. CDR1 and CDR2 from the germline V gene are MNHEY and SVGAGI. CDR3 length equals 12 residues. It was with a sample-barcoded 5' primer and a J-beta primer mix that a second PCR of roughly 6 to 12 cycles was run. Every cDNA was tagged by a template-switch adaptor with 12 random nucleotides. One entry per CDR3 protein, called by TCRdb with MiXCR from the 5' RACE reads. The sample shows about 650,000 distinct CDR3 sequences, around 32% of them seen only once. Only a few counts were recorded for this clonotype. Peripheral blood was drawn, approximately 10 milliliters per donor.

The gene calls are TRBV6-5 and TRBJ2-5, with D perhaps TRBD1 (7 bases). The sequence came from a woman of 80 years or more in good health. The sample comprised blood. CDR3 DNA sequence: TGTGCTGTCAGGGGGGCGCAAGAGACCCAGTACTTC. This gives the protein CAVRGAQETQYF.